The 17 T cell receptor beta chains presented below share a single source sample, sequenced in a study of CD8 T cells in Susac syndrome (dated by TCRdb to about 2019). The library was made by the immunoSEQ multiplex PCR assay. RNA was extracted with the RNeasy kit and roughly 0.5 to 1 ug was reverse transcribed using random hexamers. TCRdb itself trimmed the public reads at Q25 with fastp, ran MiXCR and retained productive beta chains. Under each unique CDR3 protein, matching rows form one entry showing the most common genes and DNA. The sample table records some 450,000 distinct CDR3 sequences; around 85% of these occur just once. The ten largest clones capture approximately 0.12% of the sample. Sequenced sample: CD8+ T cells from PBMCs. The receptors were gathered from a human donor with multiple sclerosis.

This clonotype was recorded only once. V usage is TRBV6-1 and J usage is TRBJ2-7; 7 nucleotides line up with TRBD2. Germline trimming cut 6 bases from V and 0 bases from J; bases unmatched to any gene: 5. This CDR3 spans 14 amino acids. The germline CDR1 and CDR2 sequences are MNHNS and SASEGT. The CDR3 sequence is CASSPPSGSYEQYF. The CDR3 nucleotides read TGTGCCAGCAGCCCCCCTAGCGGCTCCTACGAGCAGTACTTC.

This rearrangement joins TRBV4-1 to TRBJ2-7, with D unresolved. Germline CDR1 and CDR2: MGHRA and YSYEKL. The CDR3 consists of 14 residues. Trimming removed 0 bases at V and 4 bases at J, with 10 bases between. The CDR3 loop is CASSQENYAYEQYF. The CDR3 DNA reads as TGCGCCAGCAGCCAAGAGAACTACGCTTACGAGCAGTACTTC.

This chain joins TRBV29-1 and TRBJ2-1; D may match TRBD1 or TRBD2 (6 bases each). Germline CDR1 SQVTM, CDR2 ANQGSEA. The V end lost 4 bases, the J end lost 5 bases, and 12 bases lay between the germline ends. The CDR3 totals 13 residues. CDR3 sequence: CSVVGGIDNEQFF. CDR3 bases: TGCAGCGTTGTAGGGGGGATCGACAATGAGCAGTTCTTC.

CDR3 coding DNA: TGTGCCAGCAGTGAAGCGTCGACAGGGGGTCTGAGTGAAGCTTTCTTT. This sequence encodes CASSEASTGGLSEAFF. The V and J genes are TRBV2 and TRBJ1-1; 9 bases fit TRBD1. The V and J ends lost 0 bases and 7 bases, in that order; junction bases with no gene match: 9. Per the germline V gene, CDR1 is SNHLY and CDR2 is FYNNEI. This CDR3 spans 16 amino acids.

CDR3 sequence (DNA): TGCGCCAGCAGCCAAGTGGGGACAGGGGCCAGGGATACGCAGTATTTT. Amino acid sequence: CASSQVGTGARDTQYF. The V call is TRBV4-1, the J call TRBJ2-3, with 10 bases fitting TRBD1. The trim removed 1 base at V and 6 bases at J, leaving 7 bases unmatched. Per the germline V gene, CDR1 is MGHRA and CDR2 is YSYEKL. The CDR3 is made up of 16 amino acids.

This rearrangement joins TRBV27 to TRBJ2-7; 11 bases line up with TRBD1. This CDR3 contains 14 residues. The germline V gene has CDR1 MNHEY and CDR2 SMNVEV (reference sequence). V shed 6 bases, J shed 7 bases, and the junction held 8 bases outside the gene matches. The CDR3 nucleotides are TGTGCCAGCAGATCAGCGGACAGGGGGCTTGAGCAGTACTTC. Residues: CASRSADRGLEQYF.

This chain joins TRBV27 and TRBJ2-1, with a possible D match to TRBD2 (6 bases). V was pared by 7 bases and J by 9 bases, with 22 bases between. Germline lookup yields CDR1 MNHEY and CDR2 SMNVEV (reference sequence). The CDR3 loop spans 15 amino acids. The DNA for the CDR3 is TGTGCCAGCACAAACCGGGACTCCCGGACGGGTGAGCAGTTCTTC. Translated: CASTNRDSRTGEQFF.

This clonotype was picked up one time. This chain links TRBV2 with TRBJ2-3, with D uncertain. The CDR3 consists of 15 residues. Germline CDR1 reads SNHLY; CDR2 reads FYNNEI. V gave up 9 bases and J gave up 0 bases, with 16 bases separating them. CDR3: CASHKRGWSTDTQYF. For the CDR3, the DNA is TGTGCCAGTCATAAAAGAGGATGGAGCACAGATACGCAGTATTTT.

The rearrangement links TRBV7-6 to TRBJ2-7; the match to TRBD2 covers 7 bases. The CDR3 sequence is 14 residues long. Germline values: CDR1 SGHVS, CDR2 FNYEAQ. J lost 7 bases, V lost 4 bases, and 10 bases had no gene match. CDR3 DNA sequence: TGTGCCAGCAGCTCCCTCGAGGGAGGGGTTGAGCAGTACTTC. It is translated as CASSSLEGGVEQYF.

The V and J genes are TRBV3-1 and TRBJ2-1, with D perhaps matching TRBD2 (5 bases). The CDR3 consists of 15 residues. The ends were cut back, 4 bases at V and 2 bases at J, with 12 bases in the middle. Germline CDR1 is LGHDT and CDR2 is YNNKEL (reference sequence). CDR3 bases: TGTGCCAGCAGCCTATTACCCGGGACCTACAATGAGCAGTTCTTC. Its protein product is CASSLLPGTYNEQFF.

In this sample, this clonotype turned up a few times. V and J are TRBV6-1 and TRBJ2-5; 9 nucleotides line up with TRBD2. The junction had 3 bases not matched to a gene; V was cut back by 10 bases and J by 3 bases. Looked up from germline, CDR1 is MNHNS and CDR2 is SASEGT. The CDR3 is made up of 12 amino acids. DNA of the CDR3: TGTGCCACGGAGCGGGGGGAAGAGACCCAGTACTTC. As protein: CATERGEETQYF.

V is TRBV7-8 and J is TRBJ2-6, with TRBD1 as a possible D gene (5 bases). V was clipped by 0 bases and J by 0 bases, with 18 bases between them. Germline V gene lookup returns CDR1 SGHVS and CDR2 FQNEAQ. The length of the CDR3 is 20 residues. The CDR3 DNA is TGTGCCAGCAGCTTAGCGCGTCAACAGGTCTCCCTCTCTGGGGCCAACGTCCTGACTTTC. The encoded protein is CASSLARQQVSLSGANVLTF.

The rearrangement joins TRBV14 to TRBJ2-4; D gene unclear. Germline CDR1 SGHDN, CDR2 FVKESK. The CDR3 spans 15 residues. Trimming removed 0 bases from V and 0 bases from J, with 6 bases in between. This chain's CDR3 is CASSQEPAAKNIQYF. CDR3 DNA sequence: TGTGCCAGCAGCCAAGAACCGGCAGCCAAAAACATTCAGTACTTC. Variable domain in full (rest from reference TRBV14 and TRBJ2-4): EAGVTQFPSHSVIEKGQTVTLRCDPISGHDNLYWYRRVMGKEIKFLLHFVKESKQDESGMPNNRFLAERTGGTYSTLKVQPAELEDSGVYFCASSQEPAAKNIQYFGAGTRLSVL.

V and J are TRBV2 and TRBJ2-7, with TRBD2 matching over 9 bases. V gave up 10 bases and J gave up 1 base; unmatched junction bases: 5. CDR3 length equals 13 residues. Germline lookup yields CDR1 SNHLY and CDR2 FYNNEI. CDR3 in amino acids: CAKKRGESYEQYF. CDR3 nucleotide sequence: TGTGCCAAGAAGCGGGGGGAATCCTACGAGCAGTACTTC.

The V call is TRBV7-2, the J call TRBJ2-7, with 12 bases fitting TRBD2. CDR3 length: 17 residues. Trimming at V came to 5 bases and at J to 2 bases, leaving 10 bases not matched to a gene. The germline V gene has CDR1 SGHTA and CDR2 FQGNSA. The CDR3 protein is CASSQTGTSGRAYEQYF. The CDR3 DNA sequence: TGTGCCAGCAGCCAAACCGGGACTAGCGGGCGCGCCTACGAGCAGTACTTC.

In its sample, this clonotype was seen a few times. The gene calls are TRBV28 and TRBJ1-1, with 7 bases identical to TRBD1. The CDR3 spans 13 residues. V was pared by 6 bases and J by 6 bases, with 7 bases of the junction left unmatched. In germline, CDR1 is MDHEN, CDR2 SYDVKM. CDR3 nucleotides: TGTGCCAGCAGGCCCAGGGACAGCGCTGAAGCTTTCTTT. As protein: CASRPRDSAEAFF.

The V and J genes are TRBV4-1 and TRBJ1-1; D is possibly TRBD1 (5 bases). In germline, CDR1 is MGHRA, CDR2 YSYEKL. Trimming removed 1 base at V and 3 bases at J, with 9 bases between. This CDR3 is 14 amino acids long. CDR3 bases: TGCGCCAGCAGCCAAGTCAGGGATCACACTGAAGCTTTCTTT. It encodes CASSQVRDHTEAFF.